This T cell receptor (beta chain) was found in a study of cytomegalovirus exposure and HLA in healthy donors. A few counts support this clone. Its antigen is not known. Study-wide results and limits: Later, TCR association rates were found to vary by HLA locus, highest for DRB1 and lowest for HLA-C.

This CDR3 has 16 amino acids. V was clipped by 2 bases and J by 4 bases; unmatched bases: 9. Germline CDR1 reads SGHDT; CDR2 reads YYEEEE. Vbeta (60) and Jbeta (13) primers were used in the PCR. The data were produced by immunoSEQ multiplex PCR, yet TCRdb's version contains in-frame clones alone and is incomplete. Of about 150,000 clones in the sample, 60% to 85% were seen once. The clonotype was recovered from a woman between 35 and 50 years old in good health and CMV-seronegative. The chain carries TRBV5-6 and TRBJ1-2; 9 bases match TRBD1. The sequencing sample was made of PBMCs. The CDR3: CASSFDTGGAFYGYTF. CDR3 nucleotides: TGTGCCAGCAGCTTCGATACAGGGGGCGCATTCTATGGCTACACCTTC.